A single sample gave rise to the 12 T cell receptor beta chains below, sequenced in a study of T cell changes during pregnancy in multiple sclerosis. TCRdb's copy holds only in-frame clones and misses some; the assay was immunoSEQ multiplex PCR. The sample includes 90,000 to 100,000 clones, around 92% of them seen just once. The sequencing here drew on peripheral blood, taken after pregnancy. These receptor sequences come from a female donor in good health, enrolled as a control in a pregnancy study.

The chain recombines TRBV28 with TRBJ1-4; 7 bases align to TRBD1. There are 11 residues in the CDR3. The trim removed 5 bases at V and 10 bases at J, leaving 1 base unmatched. Germline V CDR1 and CDR2: MDHEN, SYDVKM. CDR3 nucleotide sequence: TGTGCCAGCAGTACAGGGGCAAAACTGTTTTTT. It codes for CASSTGAKLFF.

The chain combines TRBV27 with TRBJ1-2; 9 nucleotides match TRBD1. The germline CDR1 and CDR2 sequences are MNHEY and SMNVEV (reference sequence). V was pared by 0 bases and J by 3 bases, with 8 bases of the junction left unmatched. This CDR3 comprises 17 residues. CDR3 sequence reads: CASSLSPTGGMDYGYTF. The CDR3 DNA reads as TGTGCCAGCAGTTTATCTCCAACAGGGGGCATGGACTATGGCTACACCTTC.

The chain carries TRBV28 and TRBJ1-1, with 8 bases lining up with TRBD1. CDR3 length equals 15 residues. Germline V gene data show CDR1 as MDHEN and CDR2 as SYDVKM. The trim removed 6 bases at V and 1 base at J, leaving 7 bases unmatched. The DNA of the CDR3 is TGTGCCAGCAGCACTACAGGGGGACCGAACACTGAAGCTTTCTTT. Its translation: CASSTTGGPNTEAFF.

This clone has just one count. J is TRBJ1-5 and V is TRBV7-8; TRBD1 is a possible D gene (5 bases). CDR3 length: 14 amino acids. V was clipped by 0 bases and J by 5 bases, with 8 bases between them. Germline values: CDR1 SGHVS, CDR2 FQNEAQ. CDR3 in amino acids: CASSLAQGDQPQHF. In DNA, the CDR3 is TGTGCCAGCAGCTTAGCCCAGGGCGATCAGCCCCAGCATTTT. Looking up the rest from reference TRBV7-8 and TRBJ1-5 gives the full variable domain: GAGVSQSPRYKVAKRGQDVALRCDPISGHVSLFWYQQALGQGPEFLTYFQNEAQLDKSGLPSDRFFAERPEGSVSTLKIQRTQQEDSAVYLCASSLAQGDQPQHFGDGTRLSIL.

V gene TRBV6-1 combines with J gene TRBJ1-1; the D gene is possibly TRBD1 (5 bases). Deletions cut 5 bases from V and 3 bases from J, with 16 bases between. Germline CDR1 is MNHNS and CDR2 is SASEGT. The CDR3 has 15 residues. Here the CDR3 reads CASSPRVPGYTEAFF. CDR3 coding DNA: TGTGCCAGCAGTCCCAGGGTTCCAGGGTACACTGAAGCTTTCTTT.

This chain joins TRBV6-1 and TRBJ1-2; D perhaps matches TRBD1 (5 bases). Per the germline V gene, CDR1 is MNHNS and CDR2 is SASEGT. There are 12 residues in the CDR3. V gave up 2 bases and J gave up 8 bases, with 9 bases separating them. The CDR3 reads CASSERRGGYTF. The CDR3 DNA sequence: TGTGCCAGCAGTGAAAGGAGGGGAGGCTACACCTTC.

The V call is TRBV15, the J call TRBJ1-2; D ambiguous. This CDR3 has 18 amino acids. V dropped 0 bases and J dropped 4 bases, with 21 bases sitting between them. CDR1 is LNHNV, CDR2 YYDKDF, per germline (reference sequence). CDR3 amino acids: CATSRDSLSGMEFYGYTF. The CDR3 coding sequence is TGTGCCACCAGCAGAGATTCTTTATCGGGGATGGAATTCTATGGCTACACCTTC.

This rearrangement joins TRBV5-6 to TRBJ2-3; D may be TRBD1 (5 bases). This CDR3 contains 14 residues. Germline loops: CDR1 SGHDT, CDR2 YYEEEE. Trimming shortened V by 0 bases and J by 4 bases, and 9 bases separated the two germline ends. CDR3 nucleotide sequence: TGTGCCAGCAGCTTGGGGGCACAGGCAGATACGCAGTATTTT. Translated, it gives CASSLGAQADTQYF.

The chain is built from TRBV5-1 and TRBJ1-3, with TRBD1 identical over 9 bases. The germline gives CDR1 SGHRS, CDR2 YFSETQ. Trimming removed 3 bases from V and 4 bases from J; junction bases left unmatched: 2. CDR3 size: 14 residues. The CDR3 DNA reads TGCGCCAGCAGCTGGACAGGGGAAGGAAACACCATATATTTT. Its translation: CASSWTGEGNTIYF.

The rearrangement joins TRBV11-2 to TRBJ2-4; 7 bases line up with TRBD2. This CDR3 has 14 residues. The ends lost 0 bases at V and 9 bases at J; junction bases unmatched: 5. The germline V gene encodes CDR1 SGHAT and CDR2 FQNNGV. CDR3 DNA: TGTGCCAGCAGCTTAGAGGCGGGGGTAATCATTCAGTACTTC. Protein: CASSLEAGVIIQYF. The variable domain in full, completed from reference TRBV11-2 and TRBJ2-4, reads EAGVAQSPRYKIIEKRQSVAFWCNPISGHATLYWYQQILGQGPKLLIQFQNNGVVDDSQLPKDRFSAERLKGVDSTLKIQPAKLEDSAVYLCASSLEAGVIIQYFGAGTRLSVL.

The genes are TRBV30 and TRBJ1-1; 8 positions agree with TRBD1. Trimming cost V 2 bases and J 6 bases; bases outside gene matches: 2. The germline V gene encodes CDR1 GTSNPN and CDR2 SVGIG (reference sequence). The CDR3 is 12 residues long. The CDR3 bases are TGTGCCTGGAGTCCGGGACAGGCTGAAGCTTTCTTT. Translated, it gives CAWSPGQAEAFF.

J is TRBJ2-3 and V is TRBV4-1; TRBD2 agrees at 10 bases. With 3 bases clipped from V and 0 bases from J, the junction kept 6 bases outside the gene matches. This CDR3 region has 17 residues. CDR1 MGHRA and CDR2 YSYEKL come from the germline V gene. In DNA form, the CDR3 reads TGCGCCAGCAGCCATCCGGAGACTAGCGGGAGCACAGATACGCAGTATTTT. As protein: CASSHPETSGSTDTQYF.